Listed here are 7 T cell receptor beta chains from one sample, sequenced in a study of blood T cell repertoires in COVID-19. Measured with immunoSEQ multiplex PCR; TCRdb has only the in-frame clones, and not every one. The table lists 200,000 to 250,000 clones, 82% of them singletons. Sequenced: PBMCs or T cells enriched from blood (not recorded which). Every receptor here comes from a woman in her fifties or sixties who had recovered from COVID-19.

This clone appeared a few times. The rearrangement links TRBV19 to TRBJ2-3; TRBD1 aligns across 8 bases. CDR3 length: 15 residues. CDR1 is LNHDA and CDR2 is SQIVND in the germline V gene (reference sequence). V lost 4 bases to trimming and J lost 0 bases; unmatched junction nucleotides: 3. The CDR3 region has the DNA TGTGCCAGTAGTAGCTGGACAGGGAGCACAGATACGCAGTATTTT. This gives the protein CASSSWTGSTDTQYF. The whole variable domain, remainder taken from reference TRBV19 and TRBJ2-3, is DGGITQSPKYLFRKEGQNVTLSCEQNLNHDAMYWYRQDPGQGLRLIYYSQIVNDFQKGDIAEGYSVSREKKESFPLTVTSAQKNPTAFYLCASSSWTGSTDTQYFGPGTRLTVL.

The rearrangement uses TRBV5-6 and TRBJ1-1; D ambiguous. This CDR3 has 11 residues. Germline loops: CDR1 SGHDT, CDR2 YYEEEE. V was pared by 4 bases and J by 3 bases, with 4 bases between. The CDR3 here is CASSQYTEAFF. The CDR3 DNA follows: TGTGCCAGCAGCCAGTACACTGAAGCTTTCTTT.

The rearrangement joins TRBV19 to TRBJ1-5, with 9 bases fitting TRBD1. J lost 4 bases, V lost 9 bases, and 7 bases had no gene match. The CDR3 sequence is 14 residues long. CDR1 is LNHDA, CDR2 SQIVND, per germline (reference sequence). The CDR3 DNA reads TGTGCCAGCGGGGGTGGGACAGGGAATCAGCCCCAGCATTTT. As protein: CASGGGTGNQPQHF.

The rearrangement uses TRBV10-2 and TRBJ2-6; D is perhaps TRBD1 (5 bases). Looked up from germline, CDR1 is WSHSY and CDR2 is SAAADI. The CDR3 has 16 amino acids. The V end lost 0 bases, the J end lost 0 bases, and 6 bases lay between the germline ends. CDR3 protein: CASSESTGSGANVLTF. CDR3 bases: TGCGCCAGCAGTGAGTCCACAGGCTCTGGGGCCAACGTCCTGACTTTC.

V is TRBV29-1 and J is TRBJ2-1; 9 nucleotides agree with TRBD1. This CDR3 has 17 residues. Germline CDR1 and CDR2: SQVTM and ANQGSEA. V lost 3 bases to trimming and J lost 5 bases; unmatched junction nucleotides: 14. CDR3 loop: CSVELILGRTGDNEQFF. CDR3 coding DNA: TGCAGCGTTGAGTTGATACTGGGCCGGACAGGGGACAATGAGCAGTTCTTC.

This chain joins TRBV7-2 and TRBJ2-3; 10 bases map to TRBD2. V dropped 5 bases and J dropped 2; count of bases not matched to a gene: 7. The CDR3 spans 16 residues. The germline CDR1 and CDR2 sequences are SGHTA and FQGNSA. CDR3 nucleotides: TGTGCCAGCAGCACAAAACTAGCGGGGAACACAGATACGCAGTATTTT. Translating gives CASSTKLAGNTDTQYF. Full variable domain (rest looked up from reference TRBV7-2 and TRBJ2-3): GAGVSQSPSNKVTEKGKDVELRCDPISGHTALYWYRQSLGQGLEFLIYFQGNSAPDKSGLPSDRFSAERTGGSVSTLTIQRTQQEDSAVYLCASSTKLAGNTDTQYFGPGTRLTVL.

The chain couples TRBV5-4 to TRBJ2-1, with 10 bases matching TRBD2. Germline CDR1 reads SGHNT; CDR2 reads YYREEE (reference sequence). The CDR3 contains 15 residues. The ends lost 0 bases at V and 8 bases at J; junction bases unmatched: 5. The CDR3 DNA sequence: TGTGCCAGCAGCTTGGAGGCTAGCGGGGGAGATGAGCAGTTCTTC. Amino acids: CASSLEASGGDEQFF. The full variable domain, rest sourced from reference TRBV5-4 and TRBJ2-1, is ETGVTQSPTHLIKTRGQQVTLRCSSQSGHNTVSWYQQALGQGPQFIFQYYREEENGRGNFPPRFSGLQFPNYSSELNVNALELDDSALYLCASSLEASGGDEQFFGPGTRLTVL.